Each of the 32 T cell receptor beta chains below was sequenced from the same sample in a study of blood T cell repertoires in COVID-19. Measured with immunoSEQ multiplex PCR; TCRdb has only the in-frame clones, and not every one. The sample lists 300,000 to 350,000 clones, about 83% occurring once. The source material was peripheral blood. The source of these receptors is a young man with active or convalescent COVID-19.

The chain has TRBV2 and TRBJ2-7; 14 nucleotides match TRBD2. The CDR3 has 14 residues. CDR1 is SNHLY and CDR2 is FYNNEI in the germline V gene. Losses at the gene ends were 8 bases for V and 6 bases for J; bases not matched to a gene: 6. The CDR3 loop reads CASGGLAGGPEQYF. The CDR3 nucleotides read TGTGCCAGCGGCGGACTAGCGGGAGGTCCCGAGCAGTACTTC.

This CDR3 reads CASRGTSRGTDTQYF. CDR3 DNA: TGTGCCAGCAGAGGGACTAGCAGAGGCACAGATACGCAGTATTTT. The gene calls are TRBV2 and TRBJ2-3; 9 positions agree with TRBD2. The CDR3 consists of 15 residues. The trim removed 6 bases at V and 1 base at J, leaving 5 bases unmatched. Germline CDR1 and CDR2: SNHLY and FYNNEI. The complete variable domain, with remaining parts taken from reference TRBV2 and TRBJ2-3, reads EPEVTQTPSHQVTQMGQEVILRCVPISNHLYFYWYRQILGQKVEFLVSFYNNEISEKSEIFDDQFSVERPDGSNFTLKIRSTKLEDSAMYFCASRGTSRGTDTQYFGPGTRLTVL.

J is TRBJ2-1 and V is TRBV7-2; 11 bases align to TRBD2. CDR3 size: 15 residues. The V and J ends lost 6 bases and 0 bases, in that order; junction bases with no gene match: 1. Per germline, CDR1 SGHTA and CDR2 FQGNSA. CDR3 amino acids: CASRTSGGSYNEQFF. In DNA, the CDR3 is TGTGCCAGCAGAACTAGCGGGGGCTCCTACAATGAGCAGTTCTTC.

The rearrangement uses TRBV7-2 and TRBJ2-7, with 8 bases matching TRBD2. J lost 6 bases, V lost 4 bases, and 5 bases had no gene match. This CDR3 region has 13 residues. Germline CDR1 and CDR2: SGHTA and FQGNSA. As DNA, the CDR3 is TGTGCCAGCAGCTGGGGGACTAGGAGCGAGCAGTACTTC. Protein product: CASSWGTRSEQYF.

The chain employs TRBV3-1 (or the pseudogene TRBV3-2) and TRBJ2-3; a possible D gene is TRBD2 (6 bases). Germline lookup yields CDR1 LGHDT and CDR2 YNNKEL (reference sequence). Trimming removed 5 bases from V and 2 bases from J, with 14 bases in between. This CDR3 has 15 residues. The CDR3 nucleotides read TGTGCCAGCAGCGAAGGGGCGGGGACCACAGATACGCAGTATTTT. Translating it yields CASSEGAGTTDTQYF.

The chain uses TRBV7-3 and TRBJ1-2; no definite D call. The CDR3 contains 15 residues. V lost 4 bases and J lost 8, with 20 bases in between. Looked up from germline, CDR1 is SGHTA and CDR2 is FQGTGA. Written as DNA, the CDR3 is TGTGCCAGCAGCTCCGACACCTCGGGCGGCGGGGGCTACACCTTC. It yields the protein CASSSDTSGGGGYTF.

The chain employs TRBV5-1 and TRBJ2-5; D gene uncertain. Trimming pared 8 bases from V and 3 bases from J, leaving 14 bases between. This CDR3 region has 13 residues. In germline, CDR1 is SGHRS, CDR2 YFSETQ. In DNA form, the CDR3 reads TGCGCCAGTCAGCTAGTCGGAGAAGAGACCCAGTACTTC. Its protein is CASQLVGEETQYF.

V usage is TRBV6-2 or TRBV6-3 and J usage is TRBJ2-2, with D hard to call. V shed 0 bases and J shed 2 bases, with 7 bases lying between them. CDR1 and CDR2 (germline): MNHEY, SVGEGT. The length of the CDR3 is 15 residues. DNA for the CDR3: TGTGCCAGCAGTTACTCGGCTCGAAACACCGGGGAGCTGTTTTTT. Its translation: CASSYSARNTGELFF.

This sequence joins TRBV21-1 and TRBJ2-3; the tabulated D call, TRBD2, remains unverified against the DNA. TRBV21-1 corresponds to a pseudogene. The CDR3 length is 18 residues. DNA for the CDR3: TGTGCCAGCAGCAAAGAGACGAATCGGGAGGGCCATAAAGATACGCAGTATTTT. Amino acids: CASSKETNREGHKDTQYF.

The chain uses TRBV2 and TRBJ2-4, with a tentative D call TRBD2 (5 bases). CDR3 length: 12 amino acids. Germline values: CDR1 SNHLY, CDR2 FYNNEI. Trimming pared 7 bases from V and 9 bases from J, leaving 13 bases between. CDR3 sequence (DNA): TGTGCCAGCAAGGTAGAGGGCCTCATTCAGTACTTC. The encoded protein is CASKVEGLIQYF.

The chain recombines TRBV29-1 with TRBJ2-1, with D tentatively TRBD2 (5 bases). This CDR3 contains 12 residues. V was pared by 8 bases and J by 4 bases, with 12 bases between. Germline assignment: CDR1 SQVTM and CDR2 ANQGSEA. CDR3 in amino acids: CSIGLEYNEQFF. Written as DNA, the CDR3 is TGCAGCATTGGACTGGAATACAATGAGCAGTTCTTC.

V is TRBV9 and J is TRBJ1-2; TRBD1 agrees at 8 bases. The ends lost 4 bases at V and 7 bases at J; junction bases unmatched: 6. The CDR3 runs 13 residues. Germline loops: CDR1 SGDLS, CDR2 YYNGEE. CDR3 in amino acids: CASSNRGMGGYTF. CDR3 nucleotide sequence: TGTGCCAGCAGCAACAGGGGGATGGGTGGCTACACCTTC. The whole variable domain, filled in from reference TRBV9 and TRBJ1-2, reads DSGVTQTPKHLITATGQRVTLRCSPRSGDLSVYWYQQSLDQGLQFLIQYYNGEERAKGNILERFSAQQFPDLHSELNLSSLELGDSALYFCASSNRGMGGYTFGSGTRLTVV.

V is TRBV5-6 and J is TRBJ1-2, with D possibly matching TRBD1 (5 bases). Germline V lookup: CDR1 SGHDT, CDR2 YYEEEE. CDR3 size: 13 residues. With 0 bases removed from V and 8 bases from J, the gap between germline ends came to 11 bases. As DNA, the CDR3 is TGTGCCAGCAGCTTGGGAGGTAGGGGAGGCTACACCTTC. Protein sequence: CASSLGGRGGYTF.

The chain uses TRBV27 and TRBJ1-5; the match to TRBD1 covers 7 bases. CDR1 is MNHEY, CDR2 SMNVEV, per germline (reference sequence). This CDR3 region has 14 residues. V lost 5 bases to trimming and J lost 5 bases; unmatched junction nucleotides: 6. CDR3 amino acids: CASSRTGDHQPQHF. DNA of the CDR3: TGTGCCAGCAGTAGAACAGGGGATCATCAGCCCCAGCATTTT.

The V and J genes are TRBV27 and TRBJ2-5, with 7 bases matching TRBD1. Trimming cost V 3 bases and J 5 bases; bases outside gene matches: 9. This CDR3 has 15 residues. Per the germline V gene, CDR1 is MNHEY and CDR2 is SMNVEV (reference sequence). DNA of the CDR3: TGTGCCAGCAGTTTCAGGGGGACAGCCCTTGAGACCCAGTACTTC. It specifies CASSFRGTALETQYF.

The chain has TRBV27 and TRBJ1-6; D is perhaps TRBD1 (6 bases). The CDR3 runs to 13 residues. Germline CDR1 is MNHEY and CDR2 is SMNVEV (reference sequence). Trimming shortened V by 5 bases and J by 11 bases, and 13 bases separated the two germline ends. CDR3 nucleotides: TGTGCCAGCAGTGTAACAGGGTCGGCACCCCTCCACTTT. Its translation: CASSVTGSAPLHF.

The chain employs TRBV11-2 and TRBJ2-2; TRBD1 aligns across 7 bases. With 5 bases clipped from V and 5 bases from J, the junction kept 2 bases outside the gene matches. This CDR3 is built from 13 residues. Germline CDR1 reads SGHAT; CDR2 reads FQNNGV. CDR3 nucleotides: TGTGCCAGCAGCCCACAGGGGACCGGGGAGCTGTTTTTT. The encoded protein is CASSPQGTGELFF.

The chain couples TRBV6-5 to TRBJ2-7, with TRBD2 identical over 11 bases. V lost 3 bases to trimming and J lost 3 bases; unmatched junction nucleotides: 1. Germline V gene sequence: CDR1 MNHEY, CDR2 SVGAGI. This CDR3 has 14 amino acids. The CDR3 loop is CASSYTSGGYEQYF. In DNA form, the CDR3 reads TGTGCCAGCAGTTATACTAGCGGGGGCTACGAGCAGTACTTC.

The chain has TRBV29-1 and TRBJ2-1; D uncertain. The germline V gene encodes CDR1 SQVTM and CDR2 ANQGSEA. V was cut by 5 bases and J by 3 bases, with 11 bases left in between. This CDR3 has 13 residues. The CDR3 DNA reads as TGCAGCGTTTTGGCAGGCAGCTACAATGAGCAGTTCTTC. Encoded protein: CSVLAGSYNEQFF.

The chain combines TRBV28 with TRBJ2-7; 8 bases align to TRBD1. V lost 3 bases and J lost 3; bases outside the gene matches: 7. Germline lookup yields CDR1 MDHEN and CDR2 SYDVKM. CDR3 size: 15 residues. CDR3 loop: CASSFWGRGLYEQYF. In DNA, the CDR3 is TGTGCCAGCAGTTTCTGGGGCAGGGGGCTCTACGAGCAGTACTTC.

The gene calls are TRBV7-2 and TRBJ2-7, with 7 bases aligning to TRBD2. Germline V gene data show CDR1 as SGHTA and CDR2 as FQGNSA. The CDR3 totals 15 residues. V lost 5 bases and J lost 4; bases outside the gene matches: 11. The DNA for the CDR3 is TGTGCCAGCAGCGGGGGAGGGCAGTACCCTTACGAGCAGTACTTC. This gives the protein CASSGGGQYPYEQYF.

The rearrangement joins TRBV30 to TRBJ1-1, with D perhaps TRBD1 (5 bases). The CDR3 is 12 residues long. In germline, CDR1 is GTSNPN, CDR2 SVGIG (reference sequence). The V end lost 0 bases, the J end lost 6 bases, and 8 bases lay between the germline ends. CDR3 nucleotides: TGTGCCTGGAGTGTACAGGTGGCTGAAGCTTTCTTT. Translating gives CAWSVQVAEAFF.

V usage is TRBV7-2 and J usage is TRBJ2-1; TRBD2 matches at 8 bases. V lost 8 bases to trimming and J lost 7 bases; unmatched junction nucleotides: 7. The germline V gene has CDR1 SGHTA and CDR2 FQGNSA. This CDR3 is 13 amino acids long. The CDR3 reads CASRAGLGNEQFF. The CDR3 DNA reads TGTGCCAGCCGGGCGGGACTAGGAAATGAGCAGTTCTTC.

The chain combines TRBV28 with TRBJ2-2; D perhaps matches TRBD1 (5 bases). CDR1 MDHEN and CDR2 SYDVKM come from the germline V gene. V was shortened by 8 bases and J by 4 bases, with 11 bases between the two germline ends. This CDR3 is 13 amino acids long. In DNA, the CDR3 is TGTGCCAGCCTTAACGACAGCACCGGGGAGCTGTTTTTT. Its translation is CASLNDSTGELFF.

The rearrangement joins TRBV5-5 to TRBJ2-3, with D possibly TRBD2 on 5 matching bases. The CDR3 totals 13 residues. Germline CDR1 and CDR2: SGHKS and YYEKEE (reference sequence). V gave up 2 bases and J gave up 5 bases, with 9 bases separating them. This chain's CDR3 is CASSLLVGDTQYF. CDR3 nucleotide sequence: TGTGCCAGCAGCTTACTAGTTGGAGATACGCAGTATTTT.

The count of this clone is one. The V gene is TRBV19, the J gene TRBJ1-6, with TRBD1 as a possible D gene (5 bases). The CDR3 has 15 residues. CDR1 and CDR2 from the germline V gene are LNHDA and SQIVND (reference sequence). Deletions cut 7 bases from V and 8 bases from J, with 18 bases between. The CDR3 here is CASKRLTVTDSPLHF. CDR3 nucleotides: TGTGCCAGTAAGCGTCTGACAGTCACCGATTCACCCCTCCACTTT.

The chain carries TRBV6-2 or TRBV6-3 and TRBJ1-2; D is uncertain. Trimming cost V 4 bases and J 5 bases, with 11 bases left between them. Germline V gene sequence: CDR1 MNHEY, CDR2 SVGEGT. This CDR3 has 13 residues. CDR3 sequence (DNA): TGTGCCAGCAGTTTTGGGCAGGATTATGGCTACACCTTC. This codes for CASSFGQDYGYTF.

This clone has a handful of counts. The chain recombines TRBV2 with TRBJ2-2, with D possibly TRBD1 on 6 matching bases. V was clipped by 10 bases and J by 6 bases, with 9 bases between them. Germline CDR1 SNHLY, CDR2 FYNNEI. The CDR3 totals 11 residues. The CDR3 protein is CANGGSGELFF. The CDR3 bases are TGTGCCAATGGGGGCTCCGGGGAGCTGTTTTTT. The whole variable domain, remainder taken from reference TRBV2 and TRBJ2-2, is EPEVTQTPSHQVTQMGQEVILRCVPISNHLYFYWYRQILGQKVEFLVSFYNNEISEKSEIFDDQFSVERPDGSNFTLKIRSTKLEDSAMYFCANGGSGELFFGEGSRLTVL.

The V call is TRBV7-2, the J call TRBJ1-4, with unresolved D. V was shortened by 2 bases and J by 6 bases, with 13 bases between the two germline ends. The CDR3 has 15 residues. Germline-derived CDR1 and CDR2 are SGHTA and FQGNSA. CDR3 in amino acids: CASSLSGSGDEKLFF. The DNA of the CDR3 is TGTGCCAGCAGCTTAAGCGGGAGTGGGGATGAAAAACTGTTTTTT.

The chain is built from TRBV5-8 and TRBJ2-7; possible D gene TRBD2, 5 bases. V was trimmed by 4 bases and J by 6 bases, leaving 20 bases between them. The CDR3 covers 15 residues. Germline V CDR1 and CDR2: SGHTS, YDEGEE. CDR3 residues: CASSPTPGLSFEQYF. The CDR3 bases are TGTGCCAGCAGCCCTACCCCCGGACTTTCGTTCGAGCAGTACTTC.

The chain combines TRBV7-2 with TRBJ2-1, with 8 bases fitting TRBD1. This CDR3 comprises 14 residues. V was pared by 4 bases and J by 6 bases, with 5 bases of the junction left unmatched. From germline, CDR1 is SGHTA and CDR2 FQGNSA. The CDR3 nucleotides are TGTGCCAGCAGCTCCCAGGGGGCTATCAATGAGCAGTTCTTC. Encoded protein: CASSSQGAINEQFF.

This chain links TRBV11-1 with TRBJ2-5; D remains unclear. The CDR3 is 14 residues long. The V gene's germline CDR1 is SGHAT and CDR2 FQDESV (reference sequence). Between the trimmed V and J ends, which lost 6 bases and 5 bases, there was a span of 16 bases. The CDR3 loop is CASSFDKIPETQYF. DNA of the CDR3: TGTGCCAGCAGTTTTGACAAGATCCCCGAGACCCAGTACTTC.